Shown below are 6 T cell receptor beta chains from a single sample sequenced in a study of identical twins. TCRdb ran MiXCR on the 5' RACE reads and lists one entry per CDR3 protein. The sample records 150,000 or so distinct CDR3 sequences, roughly 3.2% being singletons. Sequenced material: memory T cells sorted from blood. The receptors were sampled from a man aged 18 to 30 in good health.

The chain combines TRBV7-2 with TRBJ2-7; 7 nucleotides align to TRBD1. The CDR3 covers 16 residues. Germline loops: CDR1 SGHTA, CDR2 FQGNSA. V lost 1 base and J lost 2; bases outside the gene matches: 8. The CDR3 loop reads CASSLVSTGSTYEQYF. CDR3 nucleotide sequence: TGTGCCAGCAGCTTAGTGTCGACAGGGAGTACCTACGAGCAGTACTTC. The whole variable domain, filled in from reference TRBV7-2 and TRBJ2-7, reads GAGVSQSPSNKVTEKGKDVELRCDPISGHTALYWYRQSLGQGLEFLIYFQGNSAPDKSGLPSDRFSAERTGGSVSTLTIQRTQQEDSAVYLCASSLVSTGSTYEQYFGPGTRLTVT.

Ten or more counts support this clonotype. The rearrangement uses TRBV24-1 and TRBJ2-1, with D unclear. The CDR3 is made up of 16 amino acids. Trimming cost V 2 bases and J 1 base, with 11 bases left between them. The V gene's germline CDR1 is KGHDR and CDR2 SFDVKD. In DNA form, the CDR3 reads TGTGCCACCAGTGATTCGGCACGTAGGTCCTACAATGAGCAGTTCTTC. This codes for CATSDSARRSYNEQFF.

In this sample, this clonotype turned up many times. The chain recombines TRBV7-7 with TRBJ2-2; D is perhaps TRBD1 (5 bases). Germline lookup yields CDR1 SSHAT and CDR2 FNYEAQ (reference sequence). CDR3 length equals 13 residues. V was cut by 3 bases and J by 6 bases, with 8 bases left in between. The chain's CDR3 is CASSFRDAGELFF. In DNA form, the CDR3 reads TGTGCCAGCAGCTTCAGGGATGCCGGGGAGCTGTTTTTT.

This clonotype showed up many times. CDR3: CASSYSSGTGAGGYTF. Here the CDR3 DNA reads TGTGCCAGCAGTTACTCGTCCGGGACAGGGGCCGGTGGCTACACCTTC. The rearrangement joins TRBV6-5 to TRBJ1-2; TRBD1 matches 10 bases. V lost 0 bases, J lost 7 bases, and 8 bases stayed unmatched. This CDR3 spans 16 amino acids. Germline assignment: CDR1 MNHEY and CDR2 SVGAGI.

In its sample, this clonotype was seen many times. This sequence joins TRBV5-1 and TRBJ2-5; D unresolved. From germline, CDR1 is SGHRS and CDR2 YFSETQ. The germline V and J ends were trimmed by 5 bases and 2 bases, with 10 bases remaining between them. This CDR3 has 13 amino acids. The CDR3 reads CASSLTAQETQYF. CDR3 in DNA: TGCGCCAGCAGTTTAACGGCGCAAGAGACCCAGTACTTC.

The DNA of the CDR3 is TGTGCCAGCAGCGGCCGGATCGGGACTGGGGACAATGAGCAGTTCTTC. As protein: CASSGRIGTGDNEQFF. The chain uses TRBV11-2 and TRBJ2-1; perhaps TRBD2 as D (6 bases). V gave up 5 bases and J gave up 5 bases, with 19 bases separating them. This CDR3 comprises 16 residues. Germline lookup yields CDR1 SGHAT and CDR2 FQNNGV.